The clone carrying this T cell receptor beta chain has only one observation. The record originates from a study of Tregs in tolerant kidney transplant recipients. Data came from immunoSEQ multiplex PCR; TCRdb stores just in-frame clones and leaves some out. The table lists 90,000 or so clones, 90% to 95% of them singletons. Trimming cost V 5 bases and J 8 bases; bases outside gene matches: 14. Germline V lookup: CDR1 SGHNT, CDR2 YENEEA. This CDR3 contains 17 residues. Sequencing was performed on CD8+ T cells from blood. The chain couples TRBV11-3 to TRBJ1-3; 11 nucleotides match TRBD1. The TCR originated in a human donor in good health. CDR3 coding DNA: TGTGCCAGCAGCCAATCCTTCAGGGGACAGGGGGTAGACACCATATATTTT. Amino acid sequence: CASSQSFRGQGVDTIYF.